The clone carrying this TCR beta chain has a handful of counts. Antigen unknown. This sample stems from a study of response to subunit inactivated influenza vaccine. Regarding the study as a whole: Every seasonal influenza vaccination brings in few new T cells, the authors suggested.

One entry per CDR3 protein results from TCRdb running MiXCR on the RT-PCR reads. In the table there are 630,000 or so distinct CDR3 sequences, 15% to 18% of which are singletons. The source is a man in his forties or fifties who received an inactivated influenza vaccine. This sample comprised PBMCs from blood, obtained roughly 12 days after vaccination.

DNA of the CDR3: TGCAGTGCCCCGACTAGCGGGAGGATAACCTACAATGAGCAGTTCTTC. It is translated as CSAPTSGRITYNEQFF. This sequence joins TRBV20-1 and TRBJ2-1, with TRBD2 matching 13 bases. This CDR3 spans 16 amino acids. The germline V gene has CDR1 DFQATT and CDR2 SNEGSKA (reference sequence). V shed 6 bases, J shed 2 bases, and the junction held 7 bases outside the gene matches.